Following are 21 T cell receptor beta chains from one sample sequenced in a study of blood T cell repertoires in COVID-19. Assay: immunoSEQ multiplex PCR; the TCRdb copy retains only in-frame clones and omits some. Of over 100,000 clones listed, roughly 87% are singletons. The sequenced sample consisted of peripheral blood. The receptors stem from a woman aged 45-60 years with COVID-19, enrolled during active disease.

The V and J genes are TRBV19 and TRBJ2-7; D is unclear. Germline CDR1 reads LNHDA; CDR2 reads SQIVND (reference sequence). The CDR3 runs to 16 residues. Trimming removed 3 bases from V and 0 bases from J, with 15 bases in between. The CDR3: CASSIEESQNSYEQYF. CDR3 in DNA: TGTGCCAGTAGTATTGAGGAGTCCCAGAACTCCTACGAGCAGTACTTC.

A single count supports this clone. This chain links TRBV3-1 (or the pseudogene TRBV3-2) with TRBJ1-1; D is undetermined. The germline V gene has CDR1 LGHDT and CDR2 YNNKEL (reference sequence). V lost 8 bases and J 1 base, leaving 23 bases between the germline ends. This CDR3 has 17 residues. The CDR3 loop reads CASVNWAPSLPNTEAFF. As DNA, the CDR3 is TGTGCCAGCGTCAATTGGGCCCCCTCTCTACCGAACACTGAAGCTTTCTTT.

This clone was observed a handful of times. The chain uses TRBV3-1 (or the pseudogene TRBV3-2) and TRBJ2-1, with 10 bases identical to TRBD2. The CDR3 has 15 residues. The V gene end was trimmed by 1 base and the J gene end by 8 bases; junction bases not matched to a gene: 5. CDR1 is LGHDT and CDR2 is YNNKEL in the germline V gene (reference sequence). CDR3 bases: TGTGCCAGCAGCCAAGGACTTAGCGGGGGGCATGAGCAGTTCTTC. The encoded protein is CASSQGLSGGHEQFF.

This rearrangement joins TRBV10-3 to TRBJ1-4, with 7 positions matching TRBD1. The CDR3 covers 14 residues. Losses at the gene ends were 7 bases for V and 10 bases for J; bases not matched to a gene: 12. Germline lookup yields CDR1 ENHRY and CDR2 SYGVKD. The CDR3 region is CAITPEQGIGKLFF. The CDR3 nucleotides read TGTGCCATCACCCCCGAACAGGGGATCGGAAAACTGTTTTTT.

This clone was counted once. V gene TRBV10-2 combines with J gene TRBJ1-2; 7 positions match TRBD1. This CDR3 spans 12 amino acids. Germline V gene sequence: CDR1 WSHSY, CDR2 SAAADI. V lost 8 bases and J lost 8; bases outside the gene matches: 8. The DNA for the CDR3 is TGCGCCAGCTTAGGACAGGTGGAGGGCTACACCTTC. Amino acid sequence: CASLGQVEGYTF.

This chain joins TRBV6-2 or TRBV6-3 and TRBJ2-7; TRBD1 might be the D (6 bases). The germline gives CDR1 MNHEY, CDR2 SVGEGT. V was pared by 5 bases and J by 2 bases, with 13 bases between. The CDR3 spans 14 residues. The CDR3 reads CASSIRDKPYEQYF. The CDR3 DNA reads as TGTGCCAGCAGTATCCGGGACAAGCCCTACGAGCAGTACTTC.

The CDR3 spells CASSSVQGSDTQYF. The CDR3 DNA sequence: TGCGCCAGCAGCTCCGTTCAGGGGTCAGATACGCAGTATTTT. The chain uses TRBV4-3 and TRBJ2-3; D may be TRBD1 (6 bases). Trimming stripped 5 bases from V and 4 bases from J, with 13 bases between. CDR3 length: 14 residues. Per the germline V gene, CDR1 is LGHNA and CDR2 is YSLEER.

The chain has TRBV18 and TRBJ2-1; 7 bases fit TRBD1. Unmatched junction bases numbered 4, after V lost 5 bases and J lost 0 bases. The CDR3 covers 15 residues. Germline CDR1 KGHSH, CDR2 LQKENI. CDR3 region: CASSSTGFSYNEQFF. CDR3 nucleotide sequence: TGTGCCAGCTCATCGACAGGGTTCTCCTACAATGAGCAGTTCTTC.

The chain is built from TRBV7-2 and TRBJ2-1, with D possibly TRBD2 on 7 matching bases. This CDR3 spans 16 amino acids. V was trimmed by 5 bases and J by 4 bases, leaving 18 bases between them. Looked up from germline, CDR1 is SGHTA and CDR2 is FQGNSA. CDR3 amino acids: CASSLLGGGLYNEQFF. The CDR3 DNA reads TGTGCCAGCAGCCTGCTCGGCGGGGGCCTATACAATGAGCAGTTCTTC. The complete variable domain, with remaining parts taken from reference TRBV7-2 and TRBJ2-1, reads GAGVSQSPSNKVTEKGKDVELRCDPISGHTALYWYRQSLGQGLEFLIYFQGNSAPDKSGLPSDRFSAERTGGSVSTLTIQRTQQEDSAVYLCASSLLGGGLYNEQFFGPGTRLTVL.

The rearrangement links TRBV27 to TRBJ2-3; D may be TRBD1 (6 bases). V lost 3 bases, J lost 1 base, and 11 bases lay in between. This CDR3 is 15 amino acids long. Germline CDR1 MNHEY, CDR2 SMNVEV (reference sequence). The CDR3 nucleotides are TGTGCCAGCAGTTTTCTGGGGGCCGGCACAGATACGCAGTATTTT. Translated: CASSFLGAGTDTQYF.

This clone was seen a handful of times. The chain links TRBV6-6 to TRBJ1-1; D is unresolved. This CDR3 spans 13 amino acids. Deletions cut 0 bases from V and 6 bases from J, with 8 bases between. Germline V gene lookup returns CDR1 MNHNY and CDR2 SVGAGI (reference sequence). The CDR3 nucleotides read TGTGCCAGCAGTTACTCGCCCGGGTCTGAAGCTTTCTTT. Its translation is CASSYSPGSEAFF.

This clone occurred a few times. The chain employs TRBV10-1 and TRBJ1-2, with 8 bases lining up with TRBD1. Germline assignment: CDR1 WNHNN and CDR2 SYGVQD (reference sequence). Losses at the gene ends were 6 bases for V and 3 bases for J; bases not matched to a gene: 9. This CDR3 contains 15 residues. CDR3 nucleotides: TGCGCCAGCAGGGACAGGGAGGAGGTGTACTATGGCTACACCTTC. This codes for CASRDREEVYYGYTF.

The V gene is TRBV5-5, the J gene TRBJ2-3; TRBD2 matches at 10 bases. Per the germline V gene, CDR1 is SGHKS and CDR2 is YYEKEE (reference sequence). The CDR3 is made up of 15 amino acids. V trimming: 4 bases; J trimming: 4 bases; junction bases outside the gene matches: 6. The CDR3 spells CASSPVAGGADTQYF. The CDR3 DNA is TGTGCCAGCAGCCCGGTAGCGGGGGGTGCAGATACGCAGTATTTT. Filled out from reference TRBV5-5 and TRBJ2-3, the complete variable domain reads DAGVTQSPTHLIKTRGQQVTLRCSPISGHKSVSWYQQVLGQGPQFIFQYYEKEERGRGNFPDRFSARQFPNYSSELNVNALLLGDSALYLCASSPVAGGADTQYFGPGTRLTVL.

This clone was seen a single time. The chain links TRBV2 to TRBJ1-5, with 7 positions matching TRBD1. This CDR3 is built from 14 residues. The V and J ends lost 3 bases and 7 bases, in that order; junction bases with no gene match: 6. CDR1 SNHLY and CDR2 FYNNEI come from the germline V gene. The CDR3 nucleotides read TGTGCCAGCAGTGATGCAGGGGGTGGCCAGCCCCAGCATTTT. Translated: CASSDAGGGQPQHF.

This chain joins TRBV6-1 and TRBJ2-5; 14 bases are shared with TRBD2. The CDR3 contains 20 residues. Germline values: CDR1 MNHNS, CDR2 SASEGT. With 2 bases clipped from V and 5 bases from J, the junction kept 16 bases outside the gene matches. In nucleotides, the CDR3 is TGTGCCAGCAGTGAATCTCTTATCTTTTGGACTAGCGGGGGGTCGGAGACCCAGTACTTC. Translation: CASSESLIFWTSGGSETQYF.

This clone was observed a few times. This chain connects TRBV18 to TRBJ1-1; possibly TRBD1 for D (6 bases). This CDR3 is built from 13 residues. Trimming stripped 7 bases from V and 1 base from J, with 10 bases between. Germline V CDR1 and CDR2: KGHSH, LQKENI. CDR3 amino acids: CASLGTSNTEAFF. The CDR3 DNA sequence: TGTGCCAGCTTAGGGACATCGAACACTGAAGCTTTCTTT.

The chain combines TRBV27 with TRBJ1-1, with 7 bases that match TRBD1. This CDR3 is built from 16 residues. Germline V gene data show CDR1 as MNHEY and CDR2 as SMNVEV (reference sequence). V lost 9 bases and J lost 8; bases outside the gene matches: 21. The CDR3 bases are TGTGCCAGTAGGAGGGGGCAGGGGCTCTCTTCATGGGAAGCTTTCTTT. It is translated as CASRRGQGLSSWEAFF.

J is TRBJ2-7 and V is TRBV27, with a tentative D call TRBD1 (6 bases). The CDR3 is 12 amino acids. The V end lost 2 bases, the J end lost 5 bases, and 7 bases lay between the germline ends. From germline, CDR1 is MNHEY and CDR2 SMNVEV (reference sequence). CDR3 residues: CASSLQGHEQYF. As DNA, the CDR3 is TGTGCCAGCAGTTTACAGGGGCACGAGCAGTACTTC.

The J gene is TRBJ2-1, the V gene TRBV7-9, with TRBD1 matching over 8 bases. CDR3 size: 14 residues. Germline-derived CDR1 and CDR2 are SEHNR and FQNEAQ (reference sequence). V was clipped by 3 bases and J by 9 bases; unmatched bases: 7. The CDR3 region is CASSFADRGGEQFF. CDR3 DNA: TGTGCCAGCAGCTTTGCTGACAGGGGAGGTGAGCAGTTCTTC.

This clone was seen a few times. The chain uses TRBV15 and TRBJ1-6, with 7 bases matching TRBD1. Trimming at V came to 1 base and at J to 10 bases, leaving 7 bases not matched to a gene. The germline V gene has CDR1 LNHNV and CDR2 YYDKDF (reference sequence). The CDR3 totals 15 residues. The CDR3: CATSRVTGTGSPLHF. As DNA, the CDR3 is TGTGCCACCAGCAGAGTGACAGGGACTGGGTCACCCCTCCACTTT.

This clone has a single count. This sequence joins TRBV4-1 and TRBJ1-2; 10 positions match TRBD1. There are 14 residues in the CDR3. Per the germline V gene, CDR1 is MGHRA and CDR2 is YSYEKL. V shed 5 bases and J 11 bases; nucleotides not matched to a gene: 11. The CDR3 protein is CASSAPSGTGVYTF. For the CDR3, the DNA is TGCGCCAGCAGCGCGCCCTCCGGGACAGGGGTATACACCTTC.